These 4 T cell receptor beta chains share one sample of origin, sequenced in a study of T cells after yellow fever vaccination. Via MiXCR, TCRdb re-called the 5' RACE reads, giving one row per CDR3 protein. Counted here are about 550,000 distinct CDR3 sequences, 19% occurring once; the ten biggest clones make up 14%. This material consisted of PBMCs, taken 15 days after the yellow fever booster vaccination. Receptor source: a man aged 25 to 40 who received the YFV17D yellow fever vaccine.

The J gene is TRBJ2-7, the V gene TRBV4-3; 7 nucleotides line up with TRBD2. Germline V gene data show CDR1 as LGHNA and CDR2 as YSLEER. This CDR3 spans 13 amino acids. The J segment lost 7 bases and the V segment lost 1 base, leaving 4 bases of the junction unmatched. The CDR3 protein is CASSQGAGGEQYF. The CDR3 region has the DNA TGCGCCAGCAGCCAAGGGGCCGGGGGGGAGCAGTACTTC.

The chain employs TRBV15 and TRBJ2-7; 8 bases match TRBD1. The germline V gene has CDR1 LNHNV and CDR2 YYDKDF (reference sequence). The CDR3 extends over 14 amino acids. The V gene end was trimmed by 3 bases and the J gene end by 2 bases; junction bases not matched to a gene: 3. The CDR3 loop reads CATSRGQDPYEQYF. CDR3 DNA sequence: TGTGCCACCAGCAGGGGACAGGACCCCTACGAGCAGTACTTC.

This clonotype was found a few times. CDR3 region: CASSLVGARQYF. CDR3 sequence (DNA): TGTGCCAGCAGCTTAGTGGGGGCGCGACAGTATTTT. This chain joins TRBV7-3 and TRBJ2-3, with a tentative D call TRBD1 (6 bases). Germline-derived CDR1 and CDR2 are SGHTA and FQGTGA. The CDR3 is 12 residues long. V was shortened by 2 bases and J by 12 bases, with 12 bases between the two germline ends.

The chain couples TRBV4-2 to TRBJ1-1; tentative D call: TRBD1 (5 bases). Germline loops: CDR1 LGHNA, CDR2 YNFKEQ. The CDR3 extends over 14 amino acids. Trimming took off 3 bases at V and 6 bases at J, with 14 bases between the two ends. This CDR3 is CASSHREGTSEAFF. CDR3 DNA: TGTGCCAGCAGCCACAGGGAGGGGACCTCTGAAGCTTTCTTT.